The rows below give T cell receptor beta chains drawn from one sample of a study of regulatory T cells in long-lasting Graves disease. MiXCR, applied by TCRdb to the multiplex PCR reads, yields one record per CDR3 protein. In the table there are about 470,000 distinct CDR3 sequences, 15% to 20% of which are singletons. These data were also reused for a study on T cells in Graves' hyperthyroidism and ophthalmopathy.

Sequencing was performed on peripheral blood mononuclear cells (PBMCs), taken at new diagnosis, from a patient treated with antithyroid drugs. The receptor set was obtained from a man aged 35 to 55 with Graves disease. Both conserved end residues are part of each CDR3. D genes are given only for firm matches. Clone size is not always given. Where it is, it says once, few, many or a class for expanded clones.

size | J | D | V | length | DNA | CDR3
. | TRBJ1-5 | TRBD1 | TRBV12-3/TRBV12-4 | 15 | TGTGCCAGCAGTGACGACAGGGAGGTGGATCAGCCCCAGCATTTT | CASSDDREVDQPQHF
many | TRBJ2-3 | . | TRBV15 | 17 | TGTGCCACCAGCAGACTTAGAAGGACCGACTCCACAGATACGCAGTATTTT | CATSRLRRTDSTDTQYF
many | TRBJ1-2 | . | TRBV28 | 13 | TGTGCCAGCAGCTCACAGGGCTCCTATGGCTACACCTTC | CASSSQGSYGYTF
many | TRBJ2-7 | TRBD2 | TRBV12-3/TRBV12-4 | 15 | TGTGCCAGCAGTCTCGCCGGGCTAGCGGGAGGAGAGCAGTACTTC | CASSLAGLAGGEQYF
many | TRBJ2-7 | . | TRBV7-2 | 15 | TGTGCCAGCAGCTTAGCGGGCGCTAGCCTCTACGAGCAGTACTTC | CASSLAGASLYEQYF
few | TRBJ1-3 | . | TRBV2 | 12 | TGTGCCACACACAGACTCGGAAACACCATATATTTT | CATHRLGNTIYF
many | TRBJ2-1 | . | TRBV28 | 12 | TGTGCCAGCAGTTCAATTAGCGGCGAGCAGTTCTTC | CASSSISGEQFF
once | TRBJ1-2 | . | TRBV6-1 | 14 | TGTGCCAGCAGTCACACCTTTCGGGGGAATGGCTGCACCTTC | CASSHTFRGNGCTF
. | TRBJ2-7 | . | TRBV19 | 14 | TGTGCCAGTAGTCCCCGACTAAACCGCTACGAGCAGTACTTC | CASSPRLNRYEQYF
few | TRBJ2-1 | . | TRBV12-3/TRBV12-4 | 13 | TGTGCCAGCAGTTACCCTTTATACAATGAGCAGTTCTTC | CASSYPLYNEQFF
few | TRBJ1-1 | . | TRBV20-1 | 13 | TGCAGTGCTAGAGAAGGAGGATATAGGGAAACTTTCTTT | CSAREGGYRETFF
many | TRBJ2-2 | . | TRBV27 | 17 | TGTGCCAGCAGTTTATCAGGGGGAGGACACAACACCGGGGAGCTGTTTTTT | CASSLSGGGHNTGELFF
few | TRBJ2-5 | TRBD1 | TRBV30 | 14 | TGTGCCTCTCACTCCTCAGGGGGACAAGAGACCCAGTACTTC | CASHSSGGQETQYF
many | TRBJ2-3 | . | TRBV11-3 | 12 | TGTGCCAGCAGCTCCTGGGAAGGTACGCAGTATTTT | CASSSWEGTQYF
many | TRBJ2-2 | . | TRBV12-3/TRBV12-4 | 14 | TGTGCCAGCAGTTCAAACAGGGCCGTCGGGGAGCTGTTTTTT | CASSSNRAVGELFF
. | TRBJ2-3 | . | TRBV19 | 14 | TGTGCCAGTAGCATACCTGGATGGGGAGATACGCAGTATTTT | CASSIPGWGDTQYF
few | TRBJ2-6 | . | TRBV30 | 13 | TGTGCCTGGAGTGTACGGGGGGCCAACGTCCTGACTTTC | CAWSVRGANVLTF
many | TRBJ2-1 | . | TRBV11-1 | 16 | TGTGCCAGCAGCTTAAATCCGGACTTATCCTACAATGAGCAGTTCTTC | CASSLNPDLSYNEQFF
. | TRBJ2-1 | TRBD2 | TRBV18 | 14 | TGTGCCAGCTCACCTGGGACTAGTAATTATGAGCAGTTCTTC | CASSPGTSNYEQFF
many | TRBJ2-5 | . | TRBV12-3/TRBV12-4 | 12 | TGTGCCAGCCGGTCGTCGGAAGAGACCCAGTACTTC | CASRSSEETQYF
few | TRBJ2-1 | . | TRBV7-9 | 17 | TGTCCCAGCAGCTCGCCTGTGGGGACTCCCGAGGACAATGAGCAGTTCTTC | CPSSSPVGTPEDNEQFF
many | TRBJ2-1 | TRBD1 | TRBV12-3/TRBV12-4 | 16 | TGTGCCAGCAGTCCTCCCCCAGGACAGGGGAACAATGAGCAGTTCTTC | CASSPPPGQGNNEQFF
many | TRBJ2-1 | TRBD2 | TRBV20-1 | 17 | TGCAGTGCTAGAGTACTAGCGGGAGCAATGTCCTACAATGAGCAGTTCTTC | CSARVLAGAMSYNEQFF